The 31 T cell receptor beta chains presented below share a single source sample, sequenced in a study of early T cells in non-severe SARS-CoV-2 infection. Each CDR3 protein gets one entry after TCRdb re-called the 5' RACE reads with MiXCR. The sample has about 80,000 distinct CDR3 sequences; 12% are singletons. Here the sequenced sample was whole blood, taken at baseline. These receptors originate from an adult who was a healthcare worker with PCR-confirmed SARS-CoV-2 infection or an uninfected control (not recorded which). The donor label of this sample is uncertain.

This chain joins TRBV7-3 and TRBJ2-2; a weak D match, TRBD1 (5 bases). This CDR3 is 12 amino acids long. In germline, CDR1 is SGHTA, CDR2 FQGTGA. Trimming took off 5 bases at V and 7 bases at J, with 8 bases between the two ends. The CDR3 here is CASSPQGGELFF. The CDR3 coding sequence is TGTGCCAGCAGCCCCCAGGGCGGGGAGCTGTTTTTT.

This clonotype occurred many times. V and J are TRBV10-2 and TRBJ1-1, with TRBD1 matching over 11 bases. J lost 5 bases, V lost 7 bases, and 6 bases had no gene match. The germline gives CDR1 WSHSY, CDR2 SAAADI. CDR3 length: 14 amino acids. In nucleotides, the CDR3 is TGCGCCAGCACCACGGACAGGGGGCGGACTGAAGCTTTCTTT. Translation: CASTTDRGRTEAFF.

This clonotype has ten or more counts. The chain has TRBV5-1 and TRBJ2-1; D ambiguous. This CDR3 spans 13 amino acids. The germline V gene has CDR1 SGHRS and CDR2 YFSETQ. Trimming pared 0 bases from V and 5 bases from J, leaving 6 bases between. CDR3 in DNA: TGCGCCAGCAGCTTGGCCCAAAACAATGAGCAGTTCTTC. Translation: CASSLAQNNEQFF.

This clonotype has more than one count but fewer than ten. This chain uses TRBV6-6 with TRBJ1-1; tentative D call: TRBD1 (6 bases). CDR3 size: 12 residues. Per the germline V gene, CDR1 is MNHNY and CDR2 is SVGAGI (reference sequence). V was clipped by 4 bases and J by 6 bases, with 9 bases between them. The CDR3 DNA reads TGTGCCAGCAGTTGGGGGACATCTGAAGCTTTCTTT. Protein sequence: CASSWGTSEAFF.

This clonotype has at least ten counts. In nucleotides, the CDR3 is TGTGCCAGCAGTCCAGGGGGCGGCGGGGAGCTGTTTTTT. Its protein product is CASSPGGGGELFF. This rearrangement joins TRBV7-2 to TRBJ2-2; 8 positions agree with TRBD1. Germline-derived CDR1 and CDR2 are SGHTA and FQGNSA. This CDR3 spans 13 amino acids. J gave up 7 bases and V 6 bases, and 4 bases lay outside the gene matches.

This sequence joins TRBV6-1 and TRBJ1-1; 7 bases map to TRBD1. This CDR3 spans 15 amino acids. Germline-derived CDR1 and CDR2 are MNHNS and SASEGT. V lost 6 bases, J lost 6 bases, and 13 bases stayed unmatched. CDR3 protein: CASSERDRESAEAFF. CDR3 in DNA: TGTGCCAGCAGCGAAAGAGACAGGGAGTCTGCTGAAGCTTTCTTT.

The rearrangement links TRBV5-6 to TRBJ2-5, with D maybe TRBD2 (6 bases). CDR1 is SGHDT, CDR2 YYEEEE, per germline. The CDR3 is 13 residues long. Trimming removed 7 bases at V and 2 bases at J, with 12 bases between. This chain's CDR3 is CASRRGRQETQYF. Written as DNA, the CDR3 is TGTGCCAGCCGGAGGGGCAGACAAGAGACCCAGTACTTC. Complete variable domain (other parts from reference TRBV5-6 and TRBJ2-5): DAGVTQSPTHLIKTRGQQVTLRCSPKSGHDTVSWYQQALGQGPQFIFQYYEEEERQRGNFPDRFSGHQFPNYSSELNVNALLLGDSALYLCASRRGRQETQYFGPGTRLLVL.

This clonotype has just a few counts. The CDR3: CSVDQGNYGYTF. The CDR3 DNA reads TGCAGCGTTGATCAAGGGAACTATGGCTACACCTTC. This sequence joins TRBV29-1 and TRBJ1-2; D gene ambiguous. The CDR3 extends over 12 amino acids. The V gene's germline CDR1 is SQVTM and CDR2 ANQGSEA. The V end lost 3 bases, the J end lost 2 bases, and 7 bases lay between the germline ends. Supplemented by reference TRBV29-1 and TRBJ1-2, the full variable domain reads SAVISQKPSRDICQRGTSLTIQCQVDSQVTMMFWYRQQPGQSLTLIATANQGSEATYESGFVIDKFPISRPNLTFSTLTVSNMSPEDSSIYLCSVDQGNYGYTFGSGTRLTVV.

The chain recombines TRBV27 with TRBJ2-5, with 10 bases that match TRBD1. Per the germline V gene, CDR1 is MNHEY and CDR2 is SMNVEV (reference sequence). This CDR3 contains 16 residues. The V gene end was trimmed by 4 bases and the J gene end by 5 bases; junction bases not matched to a gene: 10. The CDR3 DNA is TGTGCCAGCAGTTCCTTCGGGACAGGGGAGGAGGAGACCCAGTACTTC. It yields the protein CASSSFGTGEEETQYF.

The table lists this clonotype with a few counts. The chain carries TRBV20-1 and TRBJ2-7, with TRBD2 identical over 11 bases. Germline-derived CDR1 and CDR2 are DFQATT and SNEGSKA (reference sequence). The V and J ends lost 6 bases and 2 bases, in that order; junction bases with no gene match: 3. This CDR3 region has 13 residues. DNA for the CDR3: TGCAGTGCCGGGACTAGCGGAACCTACGAGCAGTACTTC. Translated: CSAGTSGTYEQYF.

This clonotype is classed as medium-sized. The J gene is TRBJ2-3, the V gene TRBV7-3; 8 nucleotides line up with TRBD2. The germline V gene encodes CDR1 SGHTA and CDR2 FQGTGA. V trimming: 4 bases; J trimming: 3 bases; junction bases outside the gene matches: 6. This CDR3 region has 15 residues. The CDR3 spells CASSSGTSRTDTQYF. In DNA, the CDR3 is TGTGCCAGCAGCTCCGGGACTAGTAGGACAGATACGCAGTATTTT.

This clonotype was counted a few times. The chain links TRBV29-1 to TRBJ2-2; the D call may be TRBD1 or TRBD2 (5 bases each). Germline CDR1 and CDR2: SQVTM and ANQGSEA. The CDR3 sequence is 14 residues long. V lost 3 bases and J 6 bases, leaving 14 bases between the germline ends. This chain's CDR3 is CSVDRDPGSGELFF. The CDR3 region has the DNA TGCAGCGTTGACCGGGACCCGGGGTCCGGGGAGCTGTTTTTT.

The rearrangement uses TRBV9 and TRBJ2-7, with D perhaps TRBD1 (5 bases). Deletions cut 0 bases from V and 1 base from J, with 17 bases between. In germline, CDR1 is SGDLS, CDR2 YYNGEE. CDR3 size: 17 residues. The CDR3 region is CASSVATYRSLSYEQYF. The CDR3 region has the DNA TGTGCCAGCAGCGTAGCTACGTACAGGTCCCTTTCCTACGAGCAGTACTTC. The variable domain in full, with the rest retrieved from reference TRBV9 and TRBJ2-7, is DSGVTQTPKHLITATGQRVTLRCSPRSGDLSVYWYQQSLDQGLQFLIQYYNGEERAKGNILERFSAQQFPDLHSELNLSSLELGDSALYFCASSVATYRSLSYEQYFGPGTRLTVT.

In this sample, this clonotype turned up many times. The V call is TRBV12-3 or TRBV12-4, the J call TRBJ2-3, with D possibly matching TRBD2 (6 bases). The CDR3 covers 14 residues. The germline V and J ends were trimmed by 6 bases and 8 bases, with 18 bases remaining between them. As DNA, the CDR3 is TGTGCCAGCAGGGGGACTCCCGGTAGGGGTACGCAGTATTTT. It encodes CASRGTPGRGTQYF.

This clonotype occurred many times. CDR3 nucleotide sequence: TGCGCCAGCACCAAAGGACTAGCGGAATACAATGAGCAGTTCTTC. Translation: CASTKGLAEYNEQFF. The chain combines TRBV4-1 with TRBJ2-1; 10 nucleotides agree with TRBD2. The CDR3 is made up of 15 amino acids. With V trimmed by 7 bases and J by 4 bases, 7 bases remained unmatched. Germline V CDR1 and CDR2: MGHRA, YSYEKL.

The sample holds a few counts of this clonotype. The gene calls are TRBV19 and TRBJ2-2; 11 bases fit TRBD1. Germline assignment: CDR1 LNHDA and CDR2 SQIVND (reference sequence). The CDR3 totals 16 residues. The J segment lost 5 bases and the V segment lost 6 bases, leaving 8 bases of the junction unmatched. This CDR3 is CASRPTGQGETGELFF. The CDR3 nucleotides read TGTGCCAGTAGACCTACGGGACAGGGGGAGACCGGGGAGCTGTTTTTT.

The sample holds a few counts of this clonotype. The genes are TRBV4-1 and TRBJ2-1, with TRBD1 identical over 7 bases. Germline CDR1 MGHRA, CDR2 YSYEKL. The CDR3 is made up of 14 amino acids. The V gene end was trimmed by 5 bases and the J gene end by 9 bases; junction bases not matched to a gene: 10. The CDR3 spells CASSEGGSPGEQFF. The DNA of the CDR3 is TGCGCCAGCAGCGAAGGGGGCAGCCCCGGTGAGCAGTTCTTC.

This clonotype has a handful of counts. This CDR3 reads CASSPDPASPQHF. The CDR3 DNA sequence: TGCGCCAGCAGCCCGGACCCTGCATCGCCCCAGCATTTT. The gene calls are TRBV5-1 and TRBJ1-5; D gene uncertain. The germline V and J ends were trimmed by 4 bases and 9 bases, with 14 bases remaining between them. The CDR3 is made up of 13 amino acids. Germline values: CDR1 SGHRS, CDR2 YFSETQ.

The sample holds many counts of this clonotype. The rearrangement uses TRBV4-3 and TRBJ1-3, with D hard to call. Germline V lookup: CDR1 LGHNA, CDR2 YSLEER. Trimming stripped 0 bases from V and 0 bases from J, with 9 bases between. The CDR3 loop spans 16 amino acids. The CDR3: CASSQEAGYSGNTIYF. The CDR3 DNA reads as TGCGCCAGCAGCCAAGAGGCAGGCTACTCTGGAAACACCATATATTTT.

This clonotype was counted only a few times. The genes are TRBV5-1 and TRBJ1-2, with D hard to call. Trimming left V 2 bases short and J 4 bases short, with 15 bases between. This CDR3 comprises 15 residues. Germline V gene data show CDR1 as SGHRS and CDR2 as YFSETQ. The CDR3 region has the DNA TGCGCCAGCAGCTTTTTGTATCCGGGCGGCTATGGCTACACCTTC. This encodes CASSFLYPGGYGYTF. Complete variable domain (other parts from reference TRBV5-1 and TRBJ1-2): KAGVTQTPRYLIKTRGQQVTLSCSPISGHRSVSWYQQTPGQGLQFLFEYFSETQRNKGNFPGRFSGRQFSNSRSEMNVSTLELGDSALYLCASSFLYPGGYGYTFGSGTRLTVV.

The chain links TRBV2 to TRBJ2-2; D is ambiguous. With 8 bases removed from V and 1 base from J, the gap between germline ends came to 11 bases. Germline assignment: CDR1 SNHLY and CDR2 FYNNEI. The length of the CDR3 is 14 residues. Here the CDR3 reads CASLLDGNTGELFF. In nucleotides, the CDR3 is TGTGCCAGCCTCCTCGACGGGAACACCGGGGAGCTGTTTTTT. The whole variable domain, remainder taken from reference TRBV2 and TRBJ2-2, is EPEVTQTPSHQVTQMGQEVILRCVPISNHLYFYWYRQILGQKVEFLVSFYNNEISEKSEIFDDQFSVERPDGSNFTLKIRSTKLEDSAMYFCASLLDGNTGELFFGEGSRLTVL.

This chain uses TRBV4-2 with TRBJ2-5, with D perhaps TRBD1 or TRBD2 (6 bases each). The germline gives CDR1 LGHNA, CDR2 YNFKEQ. V lost 4 bases and J lost 3, with 12 bases in between. The CDR3 is 14 amino acids. CDR3 amino acids: CASSLGGAEETQYF. In nucleotides, the CDR3 is TGTGCCAGCAGCCTGGGGGGCGCGGAAGAGACCCAGTACTTC.

Only a few counts were recorded for this clonotype. V is TRBV12-3 or TRBV12-4 and J is TRBJ1-2; tentatively, D is TRBD1 (5 bases). The CDR3 runs 13 residues. V shed 6 bases and J shed 8 bases, with 16 bases lying between them. In DNA, the CDR3 is TGTGCCAGCAGCTCACCGGGACGTGACGGCTACACCTTC. It yields the protein CASSSPGRDGYTF.

By its share, this clonotype is medium-sized. This chain connects TRBV9 to TRBJ1-1; no clear D. Germline loops: CDR1 SGDLS, CDR2 YYNGEE. With 0 bases removed from V and 8 bases from J, the gap between germline ends came to 8 bases. The CDR3 extends over 12 amino acids. The CDR3 here is CASSVGSDEAFF. DNA of the CDR3: TGTGCCAGCAGCGTAGGTTCGGACGAAGCTTTCTTT.

The chain recombines TRBV19 with TRBJ2-2; D is uncertain. This CDR3 region has 14 residues. V lost 5 bases and J lost 6, with 13 bases in between. The germline V gene has CDR1 LNHDA and CDR2 SQIVND (reference sequence). CDR3 coding DNA: TGTGCCAGTAGTTTAATTCGCATGGCCGGGGAGCTGTTTTTT. As protein: CASSLIRMAGELFF.

The chain carries TRBV13 and TRBJ2-7; TRBD2 matches 8 bases. V trimming: 8 bases; J trimming: 0 bases; junction bases outside the gene matches: 9. This CDR3 spans 15 amino acids. Germline V gene lookup returns CDR1 PRHDT and CDR2 FYEKMQ (reference sequence). This CDR3 is CASGLAGISSYEQYF. In DNA form, the CDR3 reads TGTGCCAGCGGATTAGCGGGGATTAGCTCCTACGAGCAGTACTTC.

V gene TRBV11-3 combines with J gene TRBJ2-3, with D perhaps TRBD2 (7 bases). Looked up from germline, CDR1 is SGHNT and CDR2 is YENEEA. The V end lost 3 bases, the J end lost 6 bases, and 13 bases lay between the germline ends. This CDR3 comprises 14 residues. The CDR3 coding sequence is TGTGCCAGCAGCTTCGGGGGGCGCGGTGATACGCAGTATTTT. This codes for CASSFGGRGDTQYF.

In DNA form, the CDR3 reads TGTGCCAGCAGTTACCCTCGGACAGGGATGAACACTGAAGCTTTCTTT. Translating gives CASSYPRTGMNTEAFF. The chain links TRBV6-6 to TRBJ1-1, with 8 bases that match TRBD1. Germline-derived CDR1 and CDR2 are MNHNY and SVGAGI (reference sequence). J gave up 0 bases and V 2 bases, and 5 bases lay outside the gene matches. This CDR3 spans 16 amino acids.

The table lists this clonotype with many counts. This rearrangement joins TRBV7-2 to TRBJ1-1; D call uncertain. The CDR3 has 15 amino acids. The V end was cut by 0 bases, the J end by 0 bases, with 8 bases between. Germline CDR1 and CDR2: SGHTA and FQGNSA. CDR3 sequence: CASSLAGSVNTEAFF. The DNA of the CDR3 is TGTGCCAGCAGCTTAGCGGGGTCAGTGAACACTGAAGCTTTCTTT.

The genes are TRBV27 and TRBJ1-1, with no clear D. V shed 8 bases and J shed 0 bases, with 10 bases lying between them. This CDR3 is 13 amino acids long. The germline CDR1 and CDR2 sequences are MNHEY and SMNVEV (reference sequence). The CDR3 nucleotides are TGTGCCAGCTTTACGGGGATGAACACTGAAGCTTTCTTT. It codes for CASFTGMNTEAFF.

The chain recombines TRBV30 with TRBJ2-7; TRBD2 might be the D (5 bases). V was trimmed by 3 bases and J by 4 bases, leaving 10 bases between them. CDR1 and CDR2 from the germline V gene are GTSNPN and SVGIG (reference sequence). This CDR3 has 12 residues. The CDR3 loop reads CAWSPSGYEQYF. DNA of the CDR3: TGTGCCTGGAGCCCCAGCGGTTACGAGCAGTACTTC.